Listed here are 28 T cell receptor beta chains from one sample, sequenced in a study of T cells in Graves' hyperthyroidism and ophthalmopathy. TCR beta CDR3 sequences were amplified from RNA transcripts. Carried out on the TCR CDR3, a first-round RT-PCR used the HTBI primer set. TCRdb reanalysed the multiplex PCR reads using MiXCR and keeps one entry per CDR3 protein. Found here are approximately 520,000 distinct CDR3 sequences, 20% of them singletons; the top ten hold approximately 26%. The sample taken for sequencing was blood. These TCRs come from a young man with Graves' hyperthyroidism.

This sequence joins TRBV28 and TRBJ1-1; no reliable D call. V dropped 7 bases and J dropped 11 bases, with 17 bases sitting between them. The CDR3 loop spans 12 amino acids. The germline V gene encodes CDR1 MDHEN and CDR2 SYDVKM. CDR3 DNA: TGTGCCAGCACCCCTTCGAGTGAGTGGGCTTTCTTT. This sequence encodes CASTPSSEWAFF. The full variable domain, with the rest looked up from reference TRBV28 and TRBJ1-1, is DVKVTQSSRYLVKRTGEKVFLECVQDMDHENMFWYRQDPGLGLRLIYFSYDVKMKEKGDIPEGYSVSREKKERFSLILESASTNQTSMYLCASTPSSEWAFFGQGTRLTVV.

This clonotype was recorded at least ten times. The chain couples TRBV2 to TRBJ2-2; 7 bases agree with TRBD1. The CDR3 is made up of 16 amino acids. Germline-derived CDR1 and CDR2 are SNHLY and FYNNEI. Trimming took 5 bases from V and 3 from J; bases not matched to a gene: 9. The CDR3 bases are TGTGCCAGCAGTACCGACAGGGAGAGGGACACCGGGGAGCTGTTTTTT. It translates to CASSTDRERDTGELFF.

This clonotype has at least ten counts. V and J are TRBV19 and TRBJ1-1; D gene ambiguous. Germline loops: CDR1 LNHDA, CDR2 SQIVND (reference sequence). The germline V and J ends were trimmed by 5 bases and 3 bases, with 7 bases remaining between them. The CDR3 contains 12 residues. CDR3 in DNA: TGTGCCAGTAGTCGCCGGGACACTGAAGCTTTCTTT. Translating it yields CASSRRDTEAFF.

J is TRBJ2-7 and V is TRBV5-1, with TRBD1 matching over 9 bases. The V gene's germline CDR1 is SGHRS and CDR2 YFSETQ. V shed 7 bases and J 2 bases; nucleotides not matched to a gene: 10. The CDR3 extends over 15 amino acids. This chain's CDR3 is CASRTTGTGTYEQYF. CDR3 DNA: TGCGCCAGCCGGACCACCGGGACAGGGACCTACGAGCAGTACTTC.

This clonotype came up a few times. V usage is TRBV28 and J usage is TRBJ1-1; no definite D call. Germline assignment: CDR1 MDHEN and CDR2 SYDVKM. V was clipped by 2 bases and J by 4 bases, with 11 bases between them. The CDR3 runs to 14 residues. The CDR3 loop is CASSLPGFSTEAFF. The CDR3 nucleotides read TGTGCCAGCAGTTTACCGGGGTTTAGCACTGAAGCTTTCTTT.

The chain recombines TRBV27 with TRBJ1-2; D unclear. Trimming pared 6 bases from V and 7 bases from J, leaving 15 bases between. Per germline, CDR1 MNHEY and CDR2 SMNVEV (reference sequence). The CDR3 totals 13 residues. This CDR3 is CASRPGSLSGYTF. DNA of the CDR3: TGTGCCAGCAGACCCGGGTCGCTCTCTGGCTACACCTTC.

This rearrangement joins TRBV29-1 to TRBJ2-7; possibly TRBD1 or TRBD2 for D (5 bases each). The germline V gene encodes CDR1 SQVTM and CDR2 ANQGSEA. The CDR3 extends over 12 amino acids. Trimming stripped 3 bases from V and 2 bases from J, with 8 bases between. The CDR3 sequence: CSVDGAAYEQYF. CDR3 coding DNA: TGCAGCGTTGACGGGGCGGCCTACGAGCAGTACTTC.

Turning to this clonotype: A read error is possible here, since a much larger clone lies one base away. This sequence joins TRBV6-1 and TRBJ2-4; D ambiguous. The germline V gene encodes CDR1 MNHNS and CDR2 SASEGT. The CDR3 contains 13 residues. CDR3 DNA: TGTGCCAGCAGCGACGCCCCGGCGAACATTAAGTACTTC. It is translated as CASSDAPANIKYF.

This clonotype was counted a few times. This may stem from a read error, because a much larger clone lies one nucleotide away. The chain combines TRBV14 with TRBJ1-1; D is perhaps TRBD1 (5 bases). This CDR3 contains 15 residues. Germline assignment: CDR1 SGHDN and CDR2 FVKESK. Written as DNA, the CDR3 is TGTGCCAGCAGCCAAGGGCTAGGGGTACGGACTGAAGCTTGCTTT. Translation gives CASSQGLGVRTEACF. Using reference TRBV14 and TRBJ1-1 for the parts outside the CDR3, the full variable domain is EAGVTQFPSHSVIEKGQTVTLRCDPISGHDNLYWYRRVMGKEIKFLLHFVKESKQDESGMPNNRFLAERTGGTYSTLKVQPAELEDSGVYFCASSQGLGVRTEACFGQGTRLTVV.

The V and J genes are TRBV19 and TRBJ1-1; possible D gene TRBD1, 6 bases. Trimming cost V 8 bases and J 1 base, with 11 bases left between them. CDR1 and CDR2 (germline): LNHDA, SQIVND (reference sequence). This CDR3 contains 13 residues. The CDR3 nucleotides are TGTGCCAGTTGGGGACACCCGAACACTGAAGCTTTCTTT. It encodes CASWGHPNTEAFF.

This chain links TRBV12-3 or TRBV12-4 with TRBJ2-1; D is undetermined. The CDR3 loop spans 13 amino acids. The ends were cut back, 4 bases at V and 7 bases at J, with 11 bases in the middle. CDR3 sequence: CASSSGFWNEQFF. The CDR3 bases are TGTGCCAGCAGTTCCGGGTTTTGGAATGAGCAGTTCTTC.

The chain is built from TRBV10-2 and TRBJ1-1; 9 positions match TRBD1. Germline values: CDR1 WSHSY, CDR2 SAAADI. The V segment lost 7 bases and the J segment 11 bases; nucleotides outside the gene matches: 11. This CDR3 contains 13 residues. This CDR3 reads CASMGTGNVGAFF. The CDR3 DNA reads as TGCGCCAGCATGGGGACAGGGAATGTCGGCGCTTTCTTT.

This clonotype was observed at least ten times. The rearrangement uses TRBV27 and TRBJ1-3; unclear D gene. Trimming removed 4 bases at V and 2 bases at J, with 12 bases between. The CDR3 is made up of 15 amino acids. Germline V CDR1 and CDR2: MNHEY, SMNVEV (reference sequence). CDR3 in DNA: TGTGCCAGCAGTTCATCCGACGGACCTGGAAACACCATATATTTT. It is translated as CASSSSDGPGNTIYF.

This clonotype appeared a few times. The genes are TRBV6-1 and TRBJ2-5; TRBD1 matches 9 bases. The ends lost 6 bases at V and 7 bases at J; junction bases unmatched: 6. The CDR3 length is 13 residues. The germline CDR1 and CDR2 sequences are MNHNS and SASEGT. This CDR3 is CASRGTGLGTQYF. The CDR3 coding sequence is TGTGCCAGCAGGGGGACAGGGCTTGGGACCCAGTACTTC.

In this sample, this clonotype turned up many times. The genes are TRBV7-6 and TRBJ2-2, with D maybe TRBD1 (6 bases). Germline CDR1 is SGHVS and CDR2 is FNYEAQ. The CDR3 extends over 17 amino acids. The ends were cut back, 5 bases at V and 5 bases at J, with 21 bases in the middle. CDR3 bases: TGTGCCAGCAGCCAGACGCTTGGACAGCCGAGGACCGGGGAGCTGTTTTTT. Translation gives CASSQTLGQPRTGELFF.

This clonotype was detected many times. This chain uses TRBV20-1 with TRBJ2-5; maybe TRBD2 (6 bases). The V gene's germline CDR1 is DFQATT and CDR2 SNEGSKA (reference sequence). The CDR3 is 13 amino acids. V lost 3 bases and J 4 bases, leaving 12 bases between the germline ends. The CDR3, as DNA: TGCAGTGCTAGGGGGGGTACAGGAGAGACCCAGTACTTC. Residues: CSARGGTGETQYF.

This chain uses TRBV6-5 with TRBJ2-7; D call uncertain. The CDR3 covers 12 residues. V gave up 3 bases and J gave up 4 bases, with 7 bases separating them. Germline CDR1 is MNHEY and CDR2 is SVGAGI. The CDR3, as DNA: TGTGCCAGCAGTTATCACGGGTACGAGCAGTACTTC. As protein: CASSYHGYEQYF.

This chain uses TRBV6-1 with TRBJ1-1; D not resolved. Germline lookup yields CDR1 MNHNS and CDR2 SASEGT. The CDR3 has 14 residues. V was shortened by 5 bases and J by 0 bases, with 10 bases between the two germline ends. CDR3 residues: CASSKGPVNTEAFF. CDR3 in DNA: TGTGCCAGCAGTAAAGGACCGGTGAACACTGAAGCTTTCTTT.

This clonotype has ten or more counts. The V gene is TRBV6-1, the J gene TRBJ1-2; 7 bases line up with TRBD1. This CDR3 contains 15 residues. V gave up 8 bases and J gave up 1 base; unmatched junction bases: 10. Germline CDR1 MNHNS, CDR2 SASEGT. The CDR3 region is CASPGTEHINYGYTF. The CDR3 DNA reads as TGTGCCAGCCCTGGGACAGAACATATTAACTATGGCTACACCTTC.

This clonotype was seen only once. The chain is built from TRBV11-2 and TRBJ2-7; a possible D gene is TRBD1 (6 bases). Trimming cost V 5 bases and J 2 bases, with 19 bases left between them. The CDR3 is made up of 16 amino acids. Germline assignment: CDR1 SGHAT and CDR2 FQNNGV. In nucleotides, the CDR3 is TGTGCCAGCAGCCGACTCAGGGGACCCCCCCCCTACGAGCAGTACTTC. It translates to CASSRLRGPPPYEQYF.

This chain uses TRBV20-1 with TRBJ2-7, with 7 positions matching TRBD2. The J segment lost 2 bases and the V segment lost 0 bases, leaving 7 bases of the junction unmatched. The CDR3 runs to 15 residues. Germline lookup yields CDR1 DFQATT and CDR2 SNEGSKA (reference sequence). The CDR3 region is CSARDPLRGTYEQYF. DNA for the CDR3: TGCAGTGCTAGAGATCCATTGCGGGGGACCTACGAGCAGTACTTC.

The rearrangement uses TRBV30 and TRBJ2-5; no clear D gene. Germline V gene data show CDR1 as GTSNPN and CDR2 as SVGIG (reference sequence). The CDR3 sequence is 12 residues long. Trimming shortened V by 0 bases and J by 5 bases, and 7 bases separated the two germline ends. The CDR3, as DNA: TGTGCCTGGAGTGTAAAGTCGGAGACCCAGTACTTC. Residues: CAWSVKSETQYF.

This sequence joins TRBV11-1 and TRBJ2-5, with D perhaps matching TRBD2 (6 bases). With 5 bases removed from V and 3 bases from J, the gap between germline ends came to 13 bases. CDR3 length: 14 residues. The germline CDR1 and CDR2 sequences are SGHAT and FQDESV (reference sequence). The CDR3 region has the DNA TGTGCCAGCAGCCTGGGAGGTTTAGAAGAGACCCAGTACTTC. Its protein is CASSLGGLEETQYF.

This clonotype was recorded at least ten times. The CDR3 reads CASSLTPRGDTGELFF. CDR3 nucleotides: TGTGCCAGCAGCTTAACCCCGCGGGGCGACACCGGGGAGCTGTTTTTT. The chain couples TRBV11-2 to TRBJ2-2, with D possibly matching TRBD2 (6 bases). Germline CDR1 and CDR2: SGHAT and FQNNGV. Trimming took off 2 bases at V and 3 bases at J, with 13 bases between the two ends. This CDR3 region has 16 residues. Using reference TRBV11-2 and TRBJ2-2 for the parts outside the CDR3, the full variable domain is EAGVAQSPRYKIIEKRQSVAFWCNPISGHATLYWYQQILGQGPKLLIQFQNNGVVDDSQLPKDRFSAERLKGVDSTLKIQPAKLEDSAVYLCASSLTPRGDTGELFFGEGSRLTVL.

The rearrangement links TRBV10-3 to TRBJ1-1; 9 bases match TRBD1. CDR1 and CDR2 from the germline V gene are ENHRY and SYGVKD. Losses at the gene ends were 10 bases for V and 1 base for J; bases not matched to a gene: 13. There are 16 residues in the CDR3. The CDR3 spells CATGPQGASPNTEAFF. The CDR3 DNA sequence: TGTGCCACCGGCCCACAGGGGGCGAGTCCGAACACTGAAGCTTTCTTT.

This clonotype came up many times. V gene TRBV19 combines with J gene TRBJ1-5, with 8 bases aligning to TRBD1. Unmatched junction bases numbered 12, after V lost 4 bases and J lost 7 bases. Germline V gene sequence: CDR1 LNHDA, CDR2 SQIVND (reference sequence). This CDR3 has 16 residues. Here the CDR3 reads CASSNWGRQGSQPQHF. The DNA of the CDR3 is TGTGCCAGTAGTAATTGGGGGAGACAGGGGAGCCAGCCCCAGCATTTT.

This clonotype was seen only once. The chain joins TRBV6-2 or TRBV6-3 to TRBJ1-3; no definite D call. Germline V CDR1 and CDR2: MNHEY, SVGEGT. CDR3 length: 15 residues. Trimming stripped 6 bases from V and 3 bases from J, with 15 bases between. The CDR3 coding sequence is TGTGCCAGCAGAACGACCGCGGGTTTTGGAAACACCATATATTTT. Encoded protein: CASRTTAGFGNTIYF.

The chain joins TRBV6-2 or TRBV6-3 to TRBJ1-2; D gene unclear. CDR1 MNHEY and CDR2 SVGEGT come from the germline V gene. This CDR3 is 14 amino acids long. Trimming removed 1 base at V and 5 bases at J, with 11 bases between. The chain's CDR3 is CASSYLQSTYGYTF. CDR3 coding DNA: TGTGCCAGCAGTTACTTACAGTCGACTTATGGCTACACCTTC.